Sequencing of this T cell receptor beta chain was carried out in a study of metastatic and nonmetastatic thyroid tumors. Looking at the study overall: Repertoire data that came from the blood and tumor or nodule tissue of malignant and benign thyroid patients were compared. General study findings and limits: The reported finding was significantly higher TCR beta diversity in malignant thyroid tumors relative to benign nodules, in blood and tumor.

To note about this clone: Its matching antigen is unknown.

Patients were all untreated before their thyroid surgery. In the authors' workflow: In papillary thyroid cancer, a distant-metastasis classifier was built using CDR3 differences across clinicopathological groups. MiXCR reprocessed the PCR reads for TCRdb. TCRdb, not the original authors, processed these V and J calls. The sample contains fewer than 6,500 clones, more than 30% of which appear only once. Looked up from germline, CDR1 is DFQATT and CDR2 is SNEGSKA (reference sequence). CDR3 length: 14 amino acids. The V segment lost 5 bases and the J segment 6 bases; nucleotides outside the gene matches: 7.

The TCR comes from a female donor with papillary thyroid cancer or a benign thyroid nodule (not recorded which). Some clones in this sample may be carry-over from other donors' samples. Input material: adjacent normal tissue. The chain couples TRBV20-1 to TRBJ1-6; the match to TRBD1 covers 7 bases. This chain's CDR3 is CSASRQGSNSPLHF. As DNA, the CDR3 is TGCAGTGCTTCCCGACAGGGAAGTAATTCACCCCTCCACTTT.